The 3 T cell receptor beta chains reported below all come from one sample, sequenced in a study of T cells after yellow fever vaccination. TCRdb passed the 5' RACE reads through MiXCR, listing each CDR3 protein once. The sample has around 340,000 distinct CDR3 sequences; about 12% are singletons. The starting material was CD4+ T cells sorted from PBMCs, obtained 15 days after the yellow fever booster vaccination. Every receptor here comes from a man aged 18 to 30 who received the YFV17D yellow fever vaccine.

This clonotype has just a few counts. The chain carries TRBV7-2 and TRBJ1-1; the D is unclear. The CDR3 extends over 12 amino acids. V was pared by 5 bases and J by 4 bases, with 8 bases between. Germline-derived CDR1 and CDR2 are SGHTA and FQGNSA. This CDR3 reads CASSVDVTEAFF. The CDR3, as DNA: TGTGCCAGCAGCGTGGACGTCACTGAAGCTTTCTTT.

This clonotype has only a few counts. This sequence joins TRBV7-9 and TRBJ2-3; 8 bases agree with TRBD2. Germline CDR1 is SEHNR and CDR2 is FQNEAQ (reference sequence). The trim removed 6 bases at V and 1 base at J, leaving 6 bases unmatched. This CDR3 spans 15 amino acids. DNA of the CDR3: TGTGCCAGCAGAGCGGCGGGACTAGGCACAGATACGCAGTATTTT. Translation gives CASRAAGLGTDTQYF.

There are a few counts of this clonotype. The V gene is TRBV10-3, the J gene TRBJ2-1; D remains ambiguous. V dropped 3 bases and J dropped 7 bases, with 7 bases sitting between them. The CDR3 totals 12 residues. Germline values: CDR1 ENHRY, CDR2 SYGVKD. CDR3 DNA: TGTGCCATCAGTGAACAAGGAAATGAGCAGTTCTTC. It yields the protein CAISEQGNEQFF.